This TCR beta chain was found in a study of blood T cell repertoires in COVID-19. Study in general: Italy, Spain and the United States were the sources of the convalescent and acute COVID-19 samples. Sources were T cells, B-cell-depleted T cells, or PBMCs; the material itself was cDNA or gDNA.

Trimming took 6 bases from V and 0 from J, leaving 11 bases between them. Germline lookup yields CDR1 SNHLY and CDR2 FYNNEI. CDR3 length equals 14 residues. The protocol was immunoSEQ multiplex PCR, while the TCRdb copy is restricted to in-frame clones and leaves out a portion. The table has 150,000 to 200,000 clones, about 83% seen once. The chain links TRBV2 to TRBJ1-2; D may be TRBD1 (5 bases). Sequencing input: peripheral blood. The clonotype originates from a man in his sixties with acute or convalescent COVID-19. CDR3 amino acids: CASSRTGSNYGYTF. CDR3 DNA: TGTGCCAGCAGCCGTACAGGTTCTAACTATGGCTACACCTTC.